This TCR beta chain was obtained from a study of T cell responses to AZD1222 COVID-19 vaccine. Whole-study findings and limits: There were mostly white British donors and more females than males, and clonal diversity was possibly underestimated. Seropositivity was recorded at baseline in only a handful of AZD1222 recipients. Researchers report vaccine-associated CD4 TCRs spanning spike, with dominance at 160-218 and 743-854.

The protocol was immunoSEQ multiplex PCR, while the TCRdb copy is restricted to in-frame clones and leaves out a portion. There are tens of thousands of clones in the sample; roughly 90% occur only once, and roughly 12% lies in the top ten. With respect to this clone: No antigen is known for it.

V shed 5 bases and J shed 7 bases, with 10 bases lying between them. This CDR3 contains 13 residues. The germline gives CDR1 SGHRS, CDR2 YFSETQ. The TCR comes from an adult who received the AZD1222 COVID-19 vaccine. The chain is built from TRBV5-1 and TRBJ1-6, with D hard to call. The source was peripheral blood, collected 28 days after the second AZD1222 dose. CDR3 amino acids: CASRGPENSPLHF. CDR3 sequence (DNA): TGCGCCAGCAGAGGCCCAGAAAATTCACCCCTCCACTTT.